These 23 T cell receptor beta chains were sequenced from one sample in a study of cytomegalovirus exposure and HLA in healthy donors. The study ran its PCR with 60 Vbeta and 13 Jbeta primers. Clones were read by immunoSEQ multiplex PCR, and TCRdb kept only the in-frame ones, dropping some. The sample yields nearly 110,000 clones, 77% seen once. Sequenced input: PBMCs. These receptors were obtained from a male donor in good health and CMV-seronegative.

The chain joins TRBV10-1 to TRBJ2-3; tentatively, D is TRBD2 (6 bases). The V end lost 2 bases, the J end lost 5 bases, and 14 bases lay between the germline ends. The CDR3 contains 15 residues. CDR1 and CDR2 from the germline V gene are WNHNN and SYGVQD (reference sequence). CDR3 sequence (DNA): TGCGCCAGCAGTGAGAGGAGGGTTCGAGGAGATACGCAGTATTTT. The encoded protein is CASSERRVRGDTQYF.

The rearrangement links TRBV5-1 to TRBJ2-1, with D perhaps TRBD1 (5 bases). The V gene's germline CDR1 is SGHRS and CDR2 YFSETQ. The CDR3 is 17 amino acids. V was cut by 0 bases and J by 0 bases, with 13 bases left in between. For the CDR3, the DNA is TGCGCCAGCAGCTTGGCCCAGGGCGTTGTCTCCTACAATGAGCAGTTCTTC. It translates to CASSLAQGVVSYNEQFF.

V and J are TRBV2 and TRBJ2-7; 10 bases map to TRBD2. V dropped 6 bases and J dropped 1; count of bases not matched to a gene: 18. Looked up from germline, CDR1 is SNHLY and CDR2 is FYNNEI. The CDR3 totals 19 residues. The CDR3 bases are TGTGCCAGCAGGGGCCGGCTAGCGGGAGTTTTGGTGCCTTCCTACGAGCAGTACTTC. Protein sequence: CASRGRLAGVLVPSYEQYF.

V is TRBV28 and J is TRBJ1-1; TRBD1 matches 7 bases. The trim removed 5 bases at V and 6 bases at J, leaving 3 bases unmatched. The CDR3 is made up of 12 amino acids. Germline V lookup: CDR1 MDHEN, CDR2 SYDVKM. The CDR3 here is CASSITGAEAFF. The CDR3 DNA is TGTGCCAGCAGTATTACAGGGGCTGAAGCTTTCTTT.

This chain links TRBV7-9 with TRBJ2-1, with TRBD2 identical over 11 bases. This CDR3 has 15 amino acids. V lost 2 bases to trimming and J lost 6 bases; unmatched junction nucleotides: 3. Germline V gives CDR1 SEHNR, CDR2 FQNEAQ (reference sequence). The CDR3 coding sequence is TGTGCCAGCAGCTTAACTAGCGGGAGAATCAATGAGCAGTTCTTC. It codes for CASSLTSGRINEQFF. Together with reference TRBV7-9 and TRBJ2-1, the CDR3 gives the full variable domain: DTGVSQNPRHKITKRGQNVTFRCDPISEHNRLYWYRQTLGQGPEFLTYFQNEAQLEKSRLLSDRFSAERPKGSFSTLEIQRTEQGDSAMYLCASSLTSGRINEQFFGPGTRLTVL.

The rearrangement joins TRBV5-4 to TRBJ2-1; D perhaps matches TRBD2 (6 bases). The CDR3 is made up of 15 amino acids. Looked up from germline, CDR1 is SGHNT and CDR2 is YYREEE (reference sequence). Trimming took off 5 bases at V and 0 bases at J, with 12 bases between the two ends. This CDR3 reads CASSPSASSYNEQFF. For the CDR3, the DNA is TGTGCCAGCAGTCCTAGCGCTAGCTCCTACAATGAGCAGTTCTTC.

V usage is TRBV11-3 and J usage is TRBJ2-2, with D maybe TRBD1 (6 bases). This CDR3 has 14 residues. V lost 4 bases and J lost 5, with 11 bases in between. Germline V gene lookup returns CDR1 SGHNT and CDR2 YENEEA. CDR3 coding DNA: TGTGCCAGCAGCTCGGGAACAGGGACCGGGGAGCTGTTTTTT. Translation gives CASSSGTGTGELFF.

In its sample, this clone was seen a few times. V is TRBV10-3 and J is TRBJ2-1, with 9 bases matching TRBD2. Germline lookup yields CDR1 ENHRY and CDR2 SYGVKD. The CDR3 length is 13 residues. V was pared by 10 bases and J by 6 bases, with 7 bases of the junction left unmatched. The CDR3 bases are TGTGCCAACTCCGGGACTAGCAGCAATGAGCAGTTCTTC. This encodes CANSGTSSNEQFF.

The chain employs TRBV7-2 and TRBJ1-5; no definite D call. The CDR3 is 13 residues long. V was clipped by 1 base and J by 6 bases, with 7 bases between them. CDR1 is SGHTA, CDR2 FQGNSA, per germline. In DNA, the CDR3 is TGTGCCAGCAGCTTAGGAGTGAGTCAGCCCCAGCATTTT. As protein: CASSLGVSQPQHF.

The chain carries TRBV27 and TRBJ2-7; 13 nucleotides match TRBD2. The CDR3 has 18 residues. The trim removed 5 bases at V and 6 bases at J, leaving 16 bases unmatched. The germline V gene encodes CDR1 MNHEY and CDR2 SMNVEV (reference sequence). CDR3 amino acids: CASSPARTSGRLGAEQYF. The DNA for the CDR3 is TGTGCCAGCAGTCCAGCGAGGACTAGCGGGAGACTCGGCGCCGAGCAGTACTTC.

J is TRBJ2-1 and V is TRBV19; no definite D call. Germline CDR1 is LNHDA and CDR2 is SQIVND (reference sequence). V was clipped by 1 base and J by 0 bases, with 7 bases between them. This CDR3 spans 15 amino acids. The CDR3 sequence is CASSIVLPSYNEQFF. CDR3 sequence (DNA): TGTGCCAGTAGTATAGTTCTACCCTCCTACAATGAGCAGTTCTTC. The entire variable domain, with the rest obtained from reference TRBV19 and TRBJ2-1, is as follows: DGGITQSPKYLFRKEGQNVTLSCEQNLNHDAMYWYRQDPGQGLRLIYYSQIVNDFQKGDIAEGYSVSREKKESFPLTVTSAQKNPTAFYLCASSIVLPSYNEQFFGPGTRLTVL.

The chain carries TRBV5-8 and TRBJ2-3; 11 bases are a match to TRBD2. J gave up 7 bases and V 4 bases, and 8 bases lay outside the gene matches. The germline V gene encodes CDR1 SGHTS and CDR2 YDEGEE. The CDR3 length is 15 residues. For the CDR3, the DNA is TGTGCCAGCAGCAAGGGACTAGCGGCTACGAATACGCAGTATTTT. Translated, it gives CASSKGLAATNTQYF.

The gene calls are TRBV5-8 and TRBJ1-2; D is unclear. Germline CDR1 reads SGHTS; CDR2 reads YDEGEE. Trimming took 0 bases from V and 8 from J, leaving 23 bases between them. The CDR3 has 17 residues. For the CDR3, the DNA is TGTGCCAGCAGCTTGGCCCGGGAGCTACCTTTTATAGGGGGCTACACCTTC. The encoded protein is CASSLARELPFIGGYTF.

This clone came up a few times. The genes are TRBV4-2 and TRBJ2-7; 11 nucleotides agree with TRBD2. CDR3 length: 15 residues. Per the germline V gene, CDR1 is LGHNA and CDR2 is YNFKEQ. The V gene end was trimmed by 0 bases and the J gene end by 4 bases; junction bases not matched to a gene: 2. The CDR3 DNA reads as TGTGCCAGCAGCCAAGATACTAGCGGGAGTTACGAGCAGTACTTC. Protein: CASSQDTSGSYEQYF.

The rearrangement uses TRBV30 and TRBJ2-2; D gene unclear. From germline, CDR1 is GTSNPN and CDR2 SVGIG (reference sequence). The CDR3 loop spans 15 amino acids. Trimming took 0 bases from V and 8 from J, leaving 16 bases between them. DNA for the CDR3: TGTGCCTGGAGTGTAAGTGATACTCGGTCTGGGGAGCTGTTTTTT. It translates to CAWSVSDTRSGELFF. The whole variable domain, filled in from reference TRBV30 and TRBJ2-2, reads SQTIHQWPATLVQPVGSPLSLECTVEGTSNPNLYWYRQAAGRGLQLLFYSVGIGQISSEVPQNLSASRPQDRQFILSSKKLLLSDSGFYLCAWSVSDTRSGELFFGEGSRLTVL.

The chain couples TRBV4-1 to TRBJ2-1; a weak D match, TRBD2 (6 bases). Trimming took 0 bases from V and 0 from J, leaving 9 bases between them. Germline-derived CDR1 and CDR2 are MGHRA and YSYEKL. This CDR3 has 16 amino acids. The CDR3 sequence is CASSQDPGASYNEQFF. CDR3 nucleotide sequence: TGCGCCAGCAGCCAAGATCCGGGAGCCTCCTACAATGAGCAGTTCTTC.

The sample holds one count of this clone. The chain links TRBV6-5 to TRBJ2-7; TRBD1 aligns across 8 bases. The CDR3 runs 14 residues. Germline V gene lookup returns CDR1 MNHEY and CDR2 SVGAGI. Unmatched junction bases numbered 8, after V lost 6 bases and J lost 4 bases. The CDR3, as DNA: TGTGCCAGCAGCCGAGGGACAGGAGAATACGAGCAGTACTTC. Protein product: CASSRGTGEYEQYF.

In its sample, this clone was seen once. The chain combines TRBV11-3 with TRBJ2-7; D call uncertain. Deletions cut 1 base from V and 0 bases from J, with 4 bases between. The CDR3 is 13 residues long. The germline CDR1 and CDR2 sequences are SGHNT and YENEEA. The CDR3: CASSLVSSYEQYF. CDR3 DNA sequence: TGTGCCAGCAGCTTAGTATCCTCCTACGAGCAGTACTTC.

This chain uses TRBV10-1 with TRBJ2-5; 12 bases line up with TRBD2. TRBJ2-7 explains the end of the DNA better; the J call may be wrong. CDR3 length: 19 residues. Germline loops: CDR1 WNHNN, CDR2 SYGVQD (reference sequence). The CDR3 coding sequence is TGCGCCAGCAGTGACCGGACTAGCGGGACCACCACGAGCTCCTACGAGCAGTACTTC. It yields the protein CASSDRTSGTTTSSYEQYF.

The chain employs TRBV30 and TRBJ1-5, with unresolved D. Germline V gene lookup returns CDR1 GTSNPN and CDR2 SVGIG (reference sequence). The CDR3 has 14 residues. The V and J ends lost 3 bases and 0 bases respectively, with 9 bases between them. The CDR3, as DNA: TGTGCCTGGAGCCCCGACAATAGCAATCAGCCCCAGCATTTT. Protein sequence: CAWSPDNSNQPQHF.

In its sample, this clone was seen a few times. The rearrangement joins TRBV10-3 to TRBJ1-5, with a tentative D call TRBD1 (5 bases). Trimming took off 10 bases at V and 1 base at J, with 14 bases between the two ends. The CDR3 consists of 14 residues. Germline-derived CDR1 and CDR2 are ENHRY and SYGVKD. CDR3 in DNA: TGTGCCACCCAGGGTGGGGCGAGCAATCAGCCCCAGCATTTT. It codes for CATQGGASNQPQHF.

The rearrangement links TRBV7-6 to TRBJ2-1, with a tentative D call TRBD1 (5 bases). Trimming left V 5 bases short and J 6 bases short, with 11 bases between. The CDR3 sequence is 13 residues long. In germline, CDR1 is SGHVS, CDR2 FNYEAQ. Here the CDR3 reads CASSHIGANEQFF. The CDR3, as DNA: TGTGCCAGCAGCCATATAGGGGCCAATGAGCAGTTCTTC.

This sequence joins TRBV28 and TRBJ2-7; tentatively, D is TRBD2 (6 bases). Trimming shortened V by 7 bases and J by 0 bases, and 7 bases separated the two germline ends. Germline V gives CDR1 MDHEN, CDR2 SYDVKM. This CDR3 is built from 12 residues. The CDR3 sequence: CASKTSSYEQYF. CDR3 nucleotides: TGTGCCAGCAAGACTAGCTCCTACGAGCAGTACTTC.